The entry that follows covers one TCR beta chain sequence. This record comes from a study of T cells in Graves' hyperthyroidism and ophthalmopathy. Study-wide background: Peripheral blood collection took place at initial diagnosis, before any treatment.

Trimming pared 3 bases from V and 5 bases from J, leaving 12 bases between. The length of the CDR3 is 14 residues. Per the germline V gene, CDR1 is SGDLS and CDR2 is YYNGEE. Amplified regions were TCR beta CDR3 sequences from RNA transcripts. An initial round of RT-PCR targeting the TCR CDR3 relied on the HTBI primer set. TCRdb re-derived calls from the multiplex PCR reads in MiXCR, one entry per CDR3 protein. This table has around 490,000 distinct CDR3 sequences, 15% to 20% appearing once. The J gene is TRBJ2-1, the V gene TRBV9; weak D call: TRBD1 (5 bases). The specimen was blood. This receptor was taken from a man aged 35 to 55 with Graves' ophthalmopathy. Here the CDR3 reads CASSERQSNNEQFF. CDR3 coding DNA: TGTGCCAGCAGCGAGAGACAGAGTAACAATGAGCAGTTCTTC.